This TCR beta chain is from a study of OX40 agonist ivuxolimab in advanced cancers. A word on this clone: The antigen remains undetermined.

Only in-frame clones appear in the TCRdb table, and some are missing; sequencing was by immunoSEQ multiplex PCR. The sample includes 75,000 to 90,000 clones, about 90% of them seen just once. Per germline, CDR1 KGHSH and CDR2 LQKENI. The CDR3 covers 13 residues. Trimming stripped 2 bases from V and 3 bases from J, with 7 bases between. Study observations and caveats: Relative to CD4+, CD8+ T cells held more expanded clones on average.

The genes are TRBV18 and TRBJ1-2, with D unclear. This clonotype was sampled from an adult with an advanced solid tumor such as melanoma, head and neck, liver or kidney cancer. Sequencing was performed on CD4+ or CD8+ T cells sorted from blood, taken in a trial of the OX40 agonist ivuxolimab. The DNA of the CDR3 is TGTGCCAGCTCACCAGAGACCCACTATGGCTACACCTTC. Translation: CASSPETHYGYTF.